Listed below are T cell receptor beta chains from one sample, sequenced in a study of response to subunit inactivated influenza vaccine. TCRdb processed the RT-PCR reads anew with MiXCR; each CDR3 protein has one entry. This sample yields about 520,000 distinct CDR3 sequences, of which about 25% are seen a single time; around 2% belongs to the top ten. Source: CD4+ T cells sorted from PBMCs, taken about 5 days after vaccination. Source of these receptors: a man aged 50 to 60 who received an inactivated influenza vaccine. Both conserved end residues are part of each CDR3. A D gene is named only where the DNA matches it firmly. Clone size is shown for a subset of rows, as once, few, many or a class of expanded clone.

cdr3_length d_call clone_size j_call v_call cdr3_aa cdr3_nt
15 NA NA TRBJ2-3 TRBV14 CASSQDRDWGDTQYF TGTGCCAGCAGCCAAGACAGGGATTGGGGAGATACGCAGTATTTT
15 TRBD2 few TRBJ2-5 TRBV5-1 CASSLAGTSEETQYF TGCGCCAGCAGCTTGGCTGGGACTAGCGAAGAGACCCAGTACTTC
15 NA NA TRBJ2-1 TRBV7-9 CASLPKTRISNEQFF TGTGCCAGCCTTCCCAAAACTAGAATCTCAAATGAGCAGTTCTTC
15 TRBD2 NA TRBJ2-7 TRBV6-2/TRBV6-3 CASSPRAGGAYEQYF TGTGCCAGCAGTCCGCGAGCGGGGGGAGCCTACGAGCAGTACTTC
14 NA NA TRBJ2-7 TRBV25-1 CASRPDSGSYEQYF TGTGCCAGCAGGCCCGACAGCGGCTCCTACGAGCAGTACTTC
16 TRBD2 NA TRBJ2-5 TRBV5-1 CASSFGTSGGQETQYF TGCGCCAGCAGCTTTGGGACTAGCGGGGGGCAAGAGACCCAGTACTTC
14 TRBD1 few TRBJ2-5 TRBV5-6 CASRNRGVQETQYF TGTGCCAGCAGGAACAGGGGGGTCCAAGAGACCCAGTACTTC
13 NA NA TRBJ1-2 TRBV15 CATRLTGNYGYTF TGTGCCACCAGGCTCACAGGTAACTATGGCTACACCTTC
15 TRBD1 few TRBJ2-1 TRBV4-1 CASSHASTGGSEQFF TGCGCCAGCAGCCACGCGTCAACAGGGGGGTCTGAGCAGTTCTTC
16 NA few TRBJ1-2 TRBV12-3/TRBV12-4 CASSLNGGAQGYGYTF TGTGCCAGCAGTCTCAATGGGGGGGCGCAAGGCTATGGCTACACCTTC
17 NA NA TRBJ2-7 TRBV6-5 CASSYRAQIGGTDEQYF TGTGCCAGCAGTTACCGTGCCCAAATAGGGGGGACCGACGAGCAGTACTTC
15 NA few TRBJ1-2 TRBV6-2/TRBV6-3 CASRGELSGNYGYTF TGTGCCAGCAGAGGAGAATTGAGCGGTAACTATGGCTACACCTTC
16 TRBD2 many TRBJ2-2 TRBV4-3 CASSQGLAVNTGELFF TGCGCCAGCAGCCAAGGACTAGCGGTAAACACCGGGGAGCTGTTTTTT
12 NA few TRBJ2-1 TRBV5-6 CASSFSVYEQFF TGTGCCAGCAGCTTCTCCGTCTATGAGCAGTTCTTC
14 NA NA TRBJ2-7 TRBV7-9 CASSHVTGKVGQYF TGTGCCAGCAGCCACGTAACAGGGAAGGTCGGGCAGTACTTC
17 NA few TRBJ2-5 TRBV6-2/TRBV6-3 CASRGGTALPLGETQYF TGTGCCAGCAGGGGGGGTACGGCCCTCCCGCTAGGGGAGACCCAGTACTTC
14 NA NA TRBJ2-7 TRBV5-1 CASSLNRESYEQYF TGCGCCAGCAGCCTGAACAGGGAATCCTACGAGCAGTACTTC
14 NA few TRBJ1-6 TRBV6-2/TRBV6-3 CASSYWKVDSPLHF TGTGCCAGCAGTTACTGGAAGGTGGATTCACCCCTCCACTTT
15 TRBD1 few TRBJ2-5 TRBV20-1 CSARDRPGQLETQYF TGCAGTGCTAGAGACCGACCGGGACAGTTAGAGACCCAGTACTTC